This T cell receptor (beta chain) was sequenced during a study of blood T cell repertoires in COVID-19. Here immunoSEQ multiplex PCR was the method, and the copy in TCRdb shows in-frame clones only, minus some. Of about 63,000 clones in the sample, 79% were seen once. V dropped 7 bases and J dropped 7; count of bases not matched to a gene: 8. Germline V gives CDR1 SQVTM, CDR2 ANQGSEA. The CDR3 is 13 residues long. This TCR derives from a human donor in a cohort sampled during active COVID-19. Sequencing was done on a sample of peripheral blood. This sequence joins TRBV29-1 and TRBJ2-7; 12 bases line up with TRBD1. CDR3 bases: TGCAGCGGATCCGGGACAGGGGGCAGTGAGCAGTACTTC. Amino acid sequence: CSGSGTGGSEQYF.